A single sample is the source of the 28 T cell receptor beta chains below, sequenced in a study of T cell responses to AZD1222 COVID-19 vaccine. Sequencing was performed with immunoSEQ multiplex PCR; in TCRdb, only in-frame clones are kept and a portion is missing. The sample has about 180,000 clones, about 91% seen once. The sample here was peripheral blood, taken 28 days after the second AZD1222 dose. These receptors came from an adult who received the AZD1222 COVID-19 vaccine.

This chain connects TRBV3-1 (or the pseudogene TRBV3-2) to TRBJ2-2; maybe TRBD1 (5 bases). Germline values: CDR1 LGHDT, CDR2 YNNKEL (reference sequence). V gave up 0 bases and J gave up 6 bases, with 8 bases separating them. The CDR3 has 14 residues. CDR3 residues: CASSQDRVAGELFF. The DNA for the CDR3 is TGTGCCAGCAGCCAAGACAGGGTCGCCGGGGAGCTGTTTTTT.

V is TRBV18 and J is TRBJ2-5; 7 nucleotides align to TRBD2. The V and J ends lost 0 bases and 3 bases, in that order; junction bases with no gene match: 4. The CDR3 has 15 amino acids. CDR1 is KGHSH and CDR2 is LQKENI in the germline V gene. The CDR3 spells CASSPPSLAEETQYF. CDR3 coding DNA: TGTGCCAGCTCACCACCTAGTCTAGCGGAAGAGACCCAGTACTTC.

CDR3 in amino acids: CASGPGERVQPQHF. The CDR3 region has the DNA TGTGCTAGTGGCCCCGGGGAAAGGGTGCAGCCCCAGCATTTT. The chain uses TRBV12-5 and TRBJ1-5; D not certain. The V end was cut by 6 bases, the J end by 7 bases, with 16 bases between. CDR3 size: 14 residues. Germline V CDR1 and CDR2: LGHNT, FRNRAP.

This chain connects TRBV5-6 to TRBJ2-5, with D perhaps TRBD1 (6 bases). The ends were cut back, 4 bases at V and 2 bases at J, with 12 bases in the middle. Germline V CDR1 and CDR2: SGHDT, YYEEEE. This CDR3 contains 14 residues. The CDR3 DNA sequence: TGTGCCAGCAGCCTCTGGACAGAGCAAGAGACCCAGTACTTC. Translation gives CASSLWTEQETQYF.

The chain uses TRBV25-1 and TRBJ1-2, with 8 bases fitting TRBD1. The CDR3 length is 16 residues. In germline, CDR1 is MGHDK, CDR2 SYGVNS. The V and J ends lost 4 bases and 7 bases, in that order; junction bases with no gene match: 14. This chain's CDR3 is CASSGRDRPIASGYTF. The DNA for the CDR3 is TGTGCCAGCAGTGGTCGGGACAGGCCCATTGCCAGTGGCTACACCTTC.

V is TRBV25-1 and J is TRBJ1-4, with 9 positions matching TRBD1. Germline V lookup: CDR1 MGHDK, CDR2 SYGVNS. The CDR3 is 15 residues long. Trimming took 3 bases from V and 5 from J; bases not matched to a gene: 4. This CDR3 reads CASSDRTGVNEKLFF. CDR3 nucleotide sequence: TGTGCCAGCAGTGATCGGACAGGGGTCAATGAAAAACTGTTTTTT.

This chain links TRBV4-2 with TRBJ1-5, with unresolved D. V was pared by 0 bases and J by 6 bases, with 12 bases between. Germline V lookup: CDR1 LGHNA, CDR2 YNFKEQ. The CDR3 contains 15 residues. The CDR3 region has the DNA TGTGCCAGCAGCCAAGATTGGGCAGAACCTCAGCCCCAGCATTTT. Translated, it gives CASSQDWAEPQPQHF.

The genes are TRBV18 and TRBJ1-6; no definite D call. Looked up from germline, CDR1 is KGHSH and CDR2 is LQKENI. This CDR3 is built from 16 residues. The V end lost 4 bases, the J end lost 0 bases, and 10 bases lay between the germline ends. The CDR3 reads CASSHTSSSYNSPLHF. For the CDR3, the DNA is TGTGCCAGCTCACATACATCGAGCTCCTATAATTCACCCCTCCACTTT.

The chain couples TRBV5-6 to TRBJ1-1, with D perhaps TRBD1 (6 bases). The V and J ends lost 4 bases and 6 bases respectively, with 10 bases between them. Germline V CDR1 and CDR2: SGHDT, YYEEEE. This CDR3 is 12 amino acids long. CDR3 sequence (DNA): TGTGCCAGCAGCCAGGGGAATGCTGAAGCTTTCTTT. Encoded protein: CASSQGNAEAFF.

The chain has TRBV19 and TRBJ2-1, with TRBD1 as a possible D gene (6 bases). Germline-derived CDR1 and CDR2 are LNHDA and SQIVND (reference sequence). V was trimmed by 7 bases and J by 9 bases, leaving 25 bases between them. The CDR3 has 16 amino acids. The CDR3 sequence is CASKSQGLLLRGEQFF. The DNA for the CDR3 is TGTGCCAGTAAGAGTCAGGGGCTCCTTTTACGGGGTGAGCAGTTCTTC.

The CDR3 loop reads CASTPSGVSYEQYF. CDR3 bases: TGTGCCAGCACCCCTAGCGGGGTCTCCTACGAGCAGTACTTC. J is TRBJ2-7 and V is TRBV28; 9 bases map to TRBD2. V lost 7 bases, J lost 0 bases, and 4 bases stayed unmatched. The V gene's germline CDR1 is MDHEN and CDR2 SYDVKM. CDR3 length equals 14 residues. Full variable domain (missing parts from reference TRBV28 and TRBJ2-7): DVKVTQSSRYLVKRTGEKVFLECVQDMDHENMFWYRQDPGLGLRLIYFSYDVKMKEKGDIPEGYSVSREKKERFSLILESASTNQTSMYLCASTPSGVSYEQYFGPGTRLTVT.

This chain links TRBV6-5 with TRBJ1-5; D possibly corresponds to TRBD1 (5 bases). This CDR3 has 14 residues. The germline V and J ends were trimmed by 7 bases and 4 bases, with 14 bases remaining between them. CDR1 is MNHEY, CDR2 SVGAGI, per germline. DNA of the CDR3: TGTGCCAGCAACTCCCAGGGATCTAATCAGCCCCAGCATTTT. Protein sequence: CASNSQGSNQPQHF.

This chain connects TRBV7-9 to TRBJ2-3; 11 positions match TRBD2. The CDR3 is made up of 15 amino acids. CDR1 SEHNR and CDR2 FQNEAQ come from the germline V gene (reference sequence). The V segment lost 1 base and the J segment 6 bases; nucleotides outside the gene matches: 3. Here the CDR3 DNA reads TGTGCCAGCAGCTTAGTCGGGACTAGCGGTGATACGCAGTATTTT. This translates into CASSLVGTSGDTQYF.

The V call is TRBV12-3 or TRBV12-4, the J call TRBJ2-7; possible D gene TRBD2, 5 bases. Trimming removed 3 bases from V and 5 bases from J, with 11 bases in between. The CDR3 is made up of 13 amino acids. The chain's CDR3 is CASSFRGKNEQYF. For the CDR3, the DNA is TGTGCCAGCAGTTTCCGGGGAAAAAACGAGCAGTACTTC.

The chain is built from TRBV7-9 and TRBJ2-7, with a possible D match to TRBD2 (6 bases). This CDR3 spans 15 amino acids. In germline, CDR1 is SEHNR, CDR2 FQNEAQ (reference sequence). V lost 1 base and J lost 5, with 15 bases in between. The CDR3 coding sequence is TGTGCCAGCAGCTTAGGCGGGGAATGGGGGGACGAGCAGTACTTC. Protein product: CASSLGGEWGDEQYF. The full variable domain, its missing parts supplied by reference TRBV7-9 and TRBJ2-7, is DTGVSQNPRHKITKRGQNVTFRCDPISEHNRLYWYRQTLGQGPEFLTYFQNEAQLEKSRLLSDRFSAERPKGSFSTLEIQRTEQGDSAMYLCASSLGGEWGDEQYFGPGTRLTVT.

J is TRBJ2-1 and V is TRBV9; TRBD1 aligns across 9 bases. This CDR3 has 15 amino acids. The V gene end was trimmed by 3 bases and the J gene end by 8 bases; junction bases not matched to a gene: 9. CDR1 and CDR2 (germline): SGDLS, YYNGEE. This CDR3 reads CASSGGTGLWDEQFF. The CDR3 nucleotides are TGTGCCAGCAGCGGGGGGACAGGGCTTTGGGATGAGCAGTTCTTC.

The gene calls are TRBV7-2 and TRBJ2-3; D is unresolved. The germline CDR1 and CDR2 sequences are SGHTA and FQGNSA. The CDR3 spans 13 residues. The V end lost 5 bases, the J end lost 2 bases, and 8 bases lay between the germline ends. The CDR3 is CASSPQHTDTQYF. The CDR3 bases are TGTGCCAGCAGCCCGCAACACACAGATACGCAGTATTTT.

The J gene is TRBJ1-4, the V gene TRBV30; 9 bases match TRBD1. V lost 2 bases to trimming and J lost 6 bases; unmatched junction nucleotides: 4. This CDR3 comprises 14 residues. Germline loops: CDR1 GTSNPN, CDR2 SVGIG (reference sequence). DNA for the CDR3: TGTGCCTGGAGTCCGGGACAGGGTGATGAAAAACTGTTTTTT. Its translation: CAWSPGQGDEKLFF.

V usage is TRBV27 and J usage is TRBJ1-2; the D gene is possibly TRBD1 (6 bases). The V end was cut by 4 bases, the J end by 5 bases, with 14 bases between. CDR3 size: 14 residues. Germline V gene sequence: CDR1 MNHEY, CDR2 SMNVEV (reference sequence). Here the CDR3 DNA reads TGTGCCAGCAGTTCGGTTGGACAGTATTATGGCTACACCTTC. Translation: CASSSVGQYYGYTF.

The chain recombines TRBV28 with TRBJ1-5; D not resolved. The CDR3 extends over 14 amino acids. The germline gives CDR1 MDHEN, CDR2 SYDVKM. Trimming cost V 2 bases and J 5 bases, with 10 bases left between them. The CDR3 nucleotides read TGTGCCAGCAGTTTAGGTCAGCTCCATCAGCCCCAGCATTTT. Protein: CASSLGQLHQPQHF.

The chain recombines TRBV7-9 with TRBJ2-3; D possibly corresponds to TRBD1 (5 bases). The CDR3 is 18 amino acids. Per germline, CDR1 SEHNR and CDR2 FQNEAQ (reference sequence). The germline V and J ends were trimmed by 5 bases and 0 bases, with 21 bases remaining between them. The CDR3 DNA sequence: TGTGCCAGCAGCCCCGGCAGGGCAAGTCTGTCTAGCACAGATACGCAGTATTTT. Encoded protein: CASSPGRASLSSTDTQYF.

The gene calls are TRBV7-3 and TRBJ2-3; D is perhaps TRBD2 (6 bases). Germline CDR1 SGHTA, CDR2 FQGTGA. Trimming pared 3 bases from V and 0 bases from J, leaving 10 bases between. CDR3 length equals 15 residues. This chain's CDR3 is CASSFGRGSTDTQYF. CDR3 nucleotide sequence: TGTGCCAGCAGCTTTGGGCGGGGTAGCACAGATACGCAGTATTTT.

The chain uses TRBV15 and TRBJ2-1; D is uncertain. CDR1 is LNHNV, CDR2 YYDKDF, per germline (reference sequence). The V end lost 3 bases, the J end lost 3 bases, and 12 bases lay between the germline ends. The CDR3 has 15 amino acids. As DNA, the CDR3 is TGTGCCACCAGCAGGGCACCTACAGACTACAATGAGCAGTTCTTC. Its translation: CATSRAPTDYNEQFF.

The V call is TRBV6-5, the J call TRBJ1-1; D is uncertain. Germline V gene lookup returns CDR1 MNHEY and CDR2 SVGAGI. Trimming stripped 5 bases from V and 1 base from J, with 8 bases between. This CDR3 is built from 13 residues. The CDR3 protein is CASSPGANTEAFF. The CDR3 coding sequence is TGTGCCAGCAGTCCAGGAGCGAACACTGAAGCTTTCTTT.

The chain uses TRBV7-6 and TRBJ2-2; 8 bases are shared with TRBD2. CDR3 size: 19 residues. Germline values: CDR1 SGHVS, CDR2 FNYEAQ. With 1 base clipped from V and 0 bases from J, the junction kept 10 bases outside the gene matches. CDR3 DNA: TGTGCCAGCAGCTTAGTTCCGGGCGGTAGCGGGGCGAACACCGGGGAGCTGTTTTTT. Amino acid sequence: CASSLVPGGSGANTGELFF.

The genes are TRBV18 and TRBJ2-3; D perhaps matches TRBD1 (6 bases). Germline loops: CDR1 KGHSH, CDR2 LQKENI. V lost 5 bases to trimming and J lost 6 bases, with 12 bases between them. The CDR3 has 13 residues. CDR3: CASSSSGADTQYF. CDR3 DNA: TGTGCCAGCTCATCTTCAGGGGCGGATACGCAGTATTTT.

The chain has TRBV11-3 and TRBJ1-1; 7 bases align to TRBD1. Germline CDR1 is SGHNT and CDR2 is YENEEA. This CDR3 has 13 residues. V was clipped by 3 bases and J by 12 bases; unmatched bases: 10. The CDR3 DNA sequence: TGTGCCAGCAGCTTGGGTATCGACAGGGAAACTTTCTTT. It codes for CASSLGIDRETFF.

The rearrangement joins TRBV11-1 to TRBJ2-2, with D possibly TRBD2 on 7 matching bases. CDR1 SGHAT and CDR2 FQDESV come from the germline V gene (reference sequence). V was cut by 2 bases and J by 4 bases, with 11 bases left in between. This CDR3 spans 15 amino acids. CDR3 region: CASSLQGRGTGELFF. The CDR3 DNA is TGTGCCAGCAGCTTACAGGGGAGGGGCACCGGGGAGCTGTTTTTT.